Sequencing of this TCR beta chain was carried out in a study of CD8+CD57+ T cells in acquired aplastic anemia. The sequenced patients had an expansion of CD8+CD57+ cells seen by flow cytometry. The cohort consisted entirely of patients having severe acquired aplastic anemia. The study sampled blood from patients who had received no therapy. J gave up 4 bases and V 6 bases, and 14 bases lay outside the gene matches. Germline assignment: CDR1 MGHRA and CDR2 YSYEKL. This CDR3 comprises 16 residues. There are many counts of this clonotype. Its antigen is not identified. The TCR beta profiling, which covered VDJ combination and CDR3 sequence, was carried out using genomic DNA as the template. Via MiXCR, TCRdb re-called the reads, giving one row per CDR3 protein. The sample holds roughly 150,000 distinct CDR3 sequences, less than 60% seen once. Study results and caveats: Simpson's diversity of CD8+ cells was not significantly different in patients compared with controls.

The material sequenced was sorted CD4+, CD8+, or CD8+CD57+ T cells (not recorded which) from PBMCs. The chain couples TRBV4-1 to TRBJ1-2; 7 bases are a match to TRBD1. This TCR was recovered from a human donor with aplastic anemia. CDR3 amino acids: CASRLVMRTGVYGYTF. The CDR3 DNA is TGCGCCAGCAGACTCGTGATGAGGACAGGAGTCTATGGCTACACCTTC.